The sequence of this T cell receptor beta chain was determined in a study of cytomegalovirus exposure and HLA in healthy donors. On this clone itself: No antigen is known for it.

Study results and limitations: TCR beta chains associated with HLA were, in a later analysis, more clonally expanded than equally common others. A highly shared variant cluster was judged a likely technical artifact.

PCR used 60 Vbeta primers and 13 Jbeta primers. Clones were read by immunoSEQ multiplex PCR, and TCRdb kept only the in-frame ones, dropping some. The data show approximately 190,000 clones, about four fifths seen once. This sequence originates from a woman between 45 and 65 years old in good health and CMV-seropositive. The sample consisted of PBMCs.

This chain's CDR3 is CASSSGQGGEQFF. For the CDR3, the DNA is TGTGCCAGCAGCTCGGGACAGGGGGGTGAGCAGTTCTTC. This sequence joins TRBV7-3 and TRBJ2-1; 11 bases are shared with TRBD1. Looked up from germline, CDR1 is SGHTA and CDR2 is FQGTGA. V was pared by 4 bases and J by 9 bases, with 2 bases of the junction left unmatched. The CDR3 is made up of 13 amino acids.